Below, one TCR beta chain is given with its context. The target antigen is unknown. This sample stems from a study of cytomegalovirus exposure and HLA in healthy donors. General study findings and limits: One variant, a missense change in DCLRE1C, was linked in a later analysis to TCR beta V- and J-gene trimming. Relative to the approximately 680-donor mean, N-insertions were reportedly fewer in an Asian-associated ancestry cluster in a later analysis. The classifier reportedly diagnosed cytomegalovirus status with high sensitivity and specificity.

The primer mix had 60 Vbeta and 13 Jbeta primers. The table came from immunoSEQ multiplex PCR; TCRdb's copy has only in-frame clones and leaves some out. The sample totals 100,000 to 150,000 clones. When sampled, the donors appeared nominally healthy, though they likely had unrecorded immune exposures. Germline V CDR1 and CDR2: LNHDA, SQIVND (reference sequence). The CDR3 runs 16 residues. V shed 1 base and J shed 3 bases, with 13 bases lying between them. What was sequenced was PBMCs. This TCR was sampled from a woman aged 40 to 50 in good health and CMV-seronegative. The gene calls are TRBV19 and TRBJ2-1; D perhaps matches TRBD1 (6 bases). CDR3 sequence (DNA): TGTGCCAGTAGTATAGCCGGGACATTACTCTACAATGAGCAGTTCTTC. Translating gives CASSIAGTLLYNEQFF. Variable domain in full (rest from reference TRBV19 and TRBJ2-1): DGGITQSPKYLFRKEGQNVTLSCEQNLNHDAMYWYRQDPGQGLRLIYYSQIVNDFQKGDIAEGYSVSREKKESFPLTVTSAQKNPTAFYLCASSIAGTLLYNEQFFGPGTRLTVL.